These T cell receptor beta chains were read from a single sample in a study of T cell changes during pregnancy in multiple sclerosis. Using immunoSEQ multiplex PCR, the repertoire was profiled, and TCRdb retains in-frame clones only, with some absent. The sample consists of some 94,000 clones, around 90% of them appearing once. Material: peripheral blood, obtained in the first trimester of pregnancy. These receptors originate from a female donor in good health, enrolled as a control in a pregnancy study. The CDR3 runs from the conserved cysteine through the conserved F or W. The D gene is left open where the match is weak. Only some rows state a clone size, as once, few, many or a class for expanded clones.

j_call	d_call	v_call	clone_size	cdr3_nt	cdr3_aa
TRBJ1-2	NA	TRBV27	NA	TGTGCCAGCAGGCGCGGGACCAGGGCCTATGGCTACACCTTC	CASRRGTRAYGYTF
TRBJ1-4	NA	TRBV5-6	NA	TGTGCCAGCAACTTGGTTGGGACATCGGCAGGGGTTGAGTATGAAAAACTGTTTTTT	CASNLVGTSAGVEYEKLFF
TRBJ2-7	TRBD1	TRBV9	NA	TGTGCCAGCAGCGTAGGACAGGGGGCTTTCTACGAGCAGTACTTC	CASSVGQGAFYEQYF
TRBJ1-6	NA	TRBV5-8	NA	TGTGCCAGCAGCTTGGATTTGGGGGGGCGAGGTTTCAATTCACCCCTCCACTTT	CASSLDLGGRGFNSPLHF
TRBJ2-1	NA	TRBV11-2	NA	TGTGCCAGCACCCAGGGGTTAGACACAAGGATTCAGTTCTTC	CASTQGLDTRIQFF
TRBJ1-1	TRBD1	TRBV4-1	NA	TGCGCCAGCAGCGGAGACAGGGCACTTAAGAGTTTCTTT	CASSGDRALKSFF
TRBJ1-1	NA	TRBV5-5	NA	TGTGCCAGCAGCTCGGGAGGGTCCAGGAATCAGAAGAACACTGAAGCTTTCTTT	CASSSGGSRNQKNTEAFF
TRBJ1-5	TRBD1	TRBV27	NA	TGTGCCAGCAGTCCCGGACAGGGCAATCAGCCCCAGCATTTT	CASSPGQGNQPQHF
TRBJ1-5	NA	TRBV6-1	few	TGTGCCAGCAGTGTGGAGCATAGCAATCAGCCCCAGCATTTT	CASSVEHSNQPQHF
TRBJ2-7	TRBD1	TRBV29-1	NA	TGCAGCGCCAGGACAGGGGGCGCGTCCGAGCAGTACTTC	CSARTGGASEQYF
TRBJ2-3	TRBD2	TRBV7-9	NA	TGTGCCAGCAGCTACGGGGGGGCCGGAGATACGCAGTATTTT	CASSYGGAGDTQYF
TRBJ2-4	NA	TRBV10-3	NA	TGTGCCACCACAGCGGGGACAAATCTAGCCAAAAACATTCAGTACTTC	CATTAGTNLAKNIQYF
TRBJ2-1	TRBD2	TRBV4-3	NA	TGCGCCAGCAGCCAAGATGCGGGGGGGCCATGGAATGAGCAGTTCTTC	CASSQDAGGPWNEQFF
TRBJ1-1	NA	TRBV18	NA	TGTGCCAGCTCACCACGGGAGGGAATCGCTGAAGCTTTCTTT	CASSPREGIAEAFF
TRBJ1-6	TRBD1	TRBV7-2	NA	TGTGCCAGCAGCTCCACAGGGGGCGGGAATTCACCCCTCCACTTT	CASSSTGGGNSPLHF
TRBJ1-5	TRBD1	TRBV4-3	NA	TGCGCCAGCAGCCACGGGACAGGGGGTCAGCCCCAGCATTTT	CASSHGTGGQPQHF
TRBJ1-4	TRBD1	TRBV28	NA	TGTGCCAGCAGTTTAGAGGCGGCAGGGGGGTATGAAAAACTGTTTTTT	CASSLEAAGGYEKLFF
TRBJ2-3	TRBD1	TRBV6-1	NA	TGTGCCAGCAGTGGCCAGGGGGCTAGCACAGATACGCAGTATTTT	CASSGQGASTDTQYF
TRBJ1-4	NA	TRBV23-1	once	TGCGCCGGGGCCCTGGAATGTGAAAAACTGTTTTTT	CAGALECEKLFF
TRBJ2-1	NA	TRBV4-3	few	TGCGCCAGCAGCCCCTGGCCCCCAGAAAAATACAATGAGCAGTTCTTC	CASSPWPPEKYNEQFF
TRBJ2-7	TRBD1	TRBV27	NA	TGTGCCAGCAGTTTGAGACAGGGCAGCTACGAGCAGTACTTC	CASSLRQGSYEQYF
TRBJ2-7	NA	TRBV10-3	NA	TGTGCCATCAAAAGGGGGGGGGAGGGGTCCTACGAGCAGTACTTC	CAIKRGGEGSYEQYF
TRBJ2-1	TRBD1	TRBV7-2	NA	TGTGCCAGCAGCGCCAGACAGGGGCATGGCAATGAGCAGTTCTTC	CASSARQGHGNEQFF
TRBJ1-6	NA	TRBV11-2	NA	TGTGCCAGCAGCCTCGCGGGACTGGATAATTCACCCCTCCACTTT	CASSLAGLDNSPLHF
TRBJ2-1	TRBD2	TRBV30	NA	TGTGCCTGGAGTGTGATTAGCGGGGGGTTCAATGAGCAGTTCTTC	CAWSVISGGFNEQFF
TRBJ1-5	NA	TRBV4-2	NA	TGTGCCAGCAGCCAGGGCCGACAGCCCCAGCATTTT	CASSQGRQPQHF
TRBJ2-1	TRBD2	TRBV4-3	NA	TGCGCCAGCAGCACGCGGGGGGCGGGGGGTGAGCAGTTCTTC	CASSTRGAGGEQFF
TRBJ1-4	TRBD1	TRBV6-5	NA	TGTGCCAGCAGCCTTGACAGGGGGCGCGAAAAACTGTTTTTT	CASSLDRGREKLFF
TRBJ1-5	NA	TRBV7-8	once	TGTGCCAGCAGCTTAAGGACGTCCGCGGGGCATAGCAATCAGCCCCAGCATTTT	CASSLRTSAGHSNQPQHF
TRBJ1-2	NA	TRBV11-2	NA	TGTGCCAGCAGAAGCACTCGGGGGTTGAAGGGCTACACCTTC	CASRSTRGLKGYTF
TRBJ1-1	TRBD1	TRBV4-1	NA	TGCGCCAGCAGCCACCGACAGGGGGCGAAGATGAACACTGAAGCTTTCTTT	CASSHRQGAKMNTEAFF
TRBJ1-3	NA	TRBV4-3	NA	TGCGCCAGCAGCCCTGGCCGAGGATCAGGGAACACCATATATTTT	CASSPGRGSGNTIYF
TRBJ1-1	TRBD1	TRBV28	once	TGTGCCAGCCGGACAGGGGAATTGGCTGAAGCTTTCTTT	CASRTGELAEAFF
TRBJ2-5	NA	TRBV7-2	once	TGTGCCAGCAGCTTAGTACTCGGGATCGGGGGGACCCAGTACTTC	CASSLVLGIGGTQYF
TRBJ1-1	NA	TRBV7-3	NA	TGTGCCAGCAGCTTAAGTGGCGGAACTAACACTGAAGCTTTCTTT	CASSLSGGTNTEAFF
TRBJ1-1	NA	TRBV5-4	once	TGTGCCAGCAGGGGTGGGGGGACGGTGAACACTGAAGCTTTCTTT	CASRGGGTVNTEAFF
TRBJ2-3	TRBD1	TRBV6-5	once	TGTGCCAGCAGTTACGACAGGGGTGGTAATACGCAGTATTTT	CASSYDRGGNTQYF
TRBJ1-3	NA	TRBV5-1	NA	TGCGCCAGCAGCGCCTCCGGAAGGGGGTCTGGAAACACCATATATTTT	CASSASGRGSGNTIYF
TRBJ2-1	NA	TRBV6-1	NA	TGTGCCAGCAGCCTAGAACCCAACAATGAGCAGTTCTTC	CASSLEPNNEQFF
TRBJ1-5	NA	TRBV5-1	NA	TGCGCCAGCAGCTTGGGTCCAGGGCAGGGTCAGCCCCAGCATTTT	CASSLGPGQGQPQHF
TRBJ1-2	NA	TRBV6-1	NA	TGTGCCAGCAGTGAAGCCCGGGGGGCGCGGGGCTACACCTTC	CASSEARGARGYTF
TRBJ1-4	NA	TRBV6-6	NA	TGTGCCAGCATCCTCGGGGAGGGAGGTGAAAAACTGTTTTTT	CASILGEGGEKLFF
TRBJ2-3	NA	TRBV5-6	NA	TGTGCCAGCAGCCGAAGGACAACTAGCACAGATACGCAGTATTTT	CASSRRTTSTDTQYF
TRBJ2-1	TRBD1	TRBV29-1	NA	TGCAGCGTTGTGGGGCGGACAGGGTATTATTACAATGAGCAGTTCTTC	CSVVGRTGYYYNEQFF
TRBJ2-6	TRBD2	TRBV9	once	TGTGCCAGCAGCCCATCGGGGGGTTTGTCTGGGGCCAACGTCCTGACTTTC	CASSPSGGLSGANVLTF
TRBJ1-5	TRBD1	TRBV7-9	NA	TGTGCCAGCAGCGGACAGGGGACTCAGCCCCAGCATTTT	CASSGQGTQPQHF
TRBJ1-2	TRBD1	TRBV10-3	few	TGTGCCATCAGTGAGTCTGGTGGCAGGGGGGAATATGGCTACACCTTC	CAISESGGRGEYGYTF
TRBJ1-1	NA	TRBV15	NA	TGTGCCACCAGCAGACCATTCGGCGGGGTCATGAACACTGAAGCTTTCTTT	CATSRPFGGVMNTEAFF
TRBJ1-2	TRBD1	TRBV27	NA	TGTGCCAGCAGCCTTAAACCCTCCCGGACAGGGCCGAATGGCTACACCTTC	CASSLKPSRTGPNGYTF
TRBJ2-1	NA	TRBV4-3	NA	TGCGCCAGCAGCCACACCCCCCAGGGGAATGAGCAGTTCTTC	CASSHTPQGNEQFF
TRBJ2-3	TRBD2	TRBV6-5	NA	TGTGCCAGCAGGGCTAGCGGGGTTAGCACAGATACGCAGTATTTT	CASRASGVSTDTQYF
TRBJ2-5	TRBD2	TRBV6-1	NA	TGTGCCAGCAGCTATAGCGGGGGGGCCCAAGAGACCCAGTACTTC	CASSYSGGAQETQYF
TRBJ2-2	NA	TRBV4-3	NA	TGCGCCAGCAGCCCAAGAAGGGGTTTATCGACGGGCGGGGAGCTGTTTTTT	CASSPRRGLSTGGELFF
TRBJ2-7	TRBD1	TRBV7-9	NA	TGTGCCAGCAGCTCCAACAGGGGCGGAAGTTACGAGCAGTACTTC	CASSSNRGGSYEQYF
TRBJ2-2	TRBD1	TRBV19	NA	TGTGCCAGTAGTAGGGGGCAGGGGGCAACCGGGGAGCTGTTTTTT	CASSRGQGATGELFF
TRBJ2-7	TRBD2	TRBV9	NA	TGTGCCAGCAGCCCGCGGACTAGCGGAACCTACGAGCAGTACTTC	CASSPRTSGTYEQYF
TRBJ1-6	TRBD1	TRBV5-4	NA	TGTGCCAGCAGCTTGTTGGGACAGGGTTGGAATTCACCCCTCCACTTT	CASSLLGQGWNSPLHF